This record concerns one TCR beta chain sequence. Its antigen has not been determined. No much larger clone is present one base from it, and per-base qualities are unavailable. The source of the sample is a study of blood T cell repertoires in COVID-19 (dated by TCRdb to 2020 to 2021). For the wider study: Samples covering the acute and convalescent phases of COVID-19 were provided by collaborators in the United States, Italy and Spain. The material from the prospective study consisted of cDNA or gDNA derived from T cells, B-cell-depleted T cells, or PBMCs. Subjects who had been exposed to COVID-19, were actively infected with it, or had recovered from it provided the deeply sampled blood TCRbeta repertoires that made up the dataset. The repertoires were released in a freely available public database meant as a resource for research on the immune response to SARS-CoV-2. The samples were drawn from two sources: the first 160 participants of the ongoing ImmuneRACE study, and 1,200 or so subjects contributed by 6 global collaborators. Nearly every sample came with metadata listing a de-identified subject ID, COVID-19 status, age in years and sex. Where available, HLA class I and class II types were taken from metadata supplied by the sample provider and were not determined by assay-based typing. Study-wide conclusions, independent of this receptor: How much clinical and demographic metadata was included differed by source and by participant, and the metadata was provided uncurated.

In the prospective study, participants were roughly 18 to 100 years old, resided in about two dozen geographic areas of the United States, and were enrolled through a virtual design. In the prospective study, cohorts were assigned on the basis of participant-reported clinical history obtained from a screening survey and a study questionnaire. Recovered participants in ImmuneRACE Cohort 3 were defined by two consecutive negative NP/OP PCR tests, clearance by a healthcare professional, or resolution of symptoms. Mobile phlebotomists in the prospective study collected whole blood, serum and a nasopharyngeal or oropharyngeal swab from every participant. Additional blood draws and questionnaires over an approximately 2-month period could optionally be provided by prospective study participants. Blood samples from the prospective study were shipped frozen or at room temperature prior to DNA extraction.

The immunoSEQ Assay, a bias-controlled multiplex PCR, was used to amplify TCRbeta CDR3 regions from genomic DNA. Turning to the authors' computational methods: The number of nucleated cells in each sample was estimated from the amplification of reference gene primers within the assay. Sequence reads were collapsed and filtered to measure the absolute abundance of every unique TCRbeta CDR3 rearrangement. Productive Simpson clonality was computed per sample as the square root of Simpson's diversity index over productive rearrangements. This immuneACCESS table, as held by TCRdb, lists in-frame sequences with V and J called but not all clones. Of the missing ones, under half trace to an unresolved V gene in checked studies; the others have no known cause. The V and J calls and clone size were taken over from that table, and D and trimming were inferred from the DNA. This sample has fewer than 350,000 clones in its table, and around 90% of those were observed once. Roughly 5.3% of the sample goes to the ten largest clones.

Per the germline V gene, MDHEN is the CDR1 and SYDVKM is the CDR2. The CDR3 goes from the cysteine to the phenylalanine over 14 residues. Kept here is only the CDR3 DNA, which spans 42 bases and is read in frame from base 1. Trimming takes 5 bases off V and 4 bases off J; junction bases not matched to a gene: 5. Here the chain combines TRBV28 and TRBJ2-3; 8 nucleotides in the junction match TRBD1. The TCR was taken from a man between 60 and 75 years old who had recovered from COVID-19. The sequenced sample was PBMCs or T cells enriched from blood (not recorded which). The bases are TGTGCCAGCAGTATTACAGGGGGTCCAGATACGCAGTATTTT. Protein translation: CASSITGGPDTQYF. Full variable domain (CDR3 extended with the reference TRBV28 and TRBJ2-3 proteins): DVKVTQSSRYLVKRTGEKVFLECVQDMDHENMFWYRQDPGLGLRLIYFSYDVKMKEKGDIPEGYSVSREKKERFSLILESASTNQTSMYLCASSITGGPDTQYFGPGTRLTVL.